This entry concerns a single T cell receptor beta chain. This sample is drawn from a study of blood T cell repertoires in COVID-19. About the study: Nucleic acid was either cDNA or gDNA, and it came from T cells, B-cell-depleted T cells, or PBMCs.

In the original workflow: Amplification of reference gene primers provided the estimated nucleated cell counts. Measured with immunoSEQ multiplex PCR; TCRdb has only the in-frame clones, and not every one. V, J and clone size reflect that table, while D and trimming were determined from the DNA. The data hold 150,000 to 200,000 clones, with under 90% observed a single time. Trimming cost V 4 bases and J 2 bases; bases outside gene matches: 5. The CDR3 is made up of 16 amino acids. Germline loops: CDR1 LNHDA, CDR2 SQIVND (reference sequence). This sequence joins TRBV19 and TRBJ2-5; the match to TRBD2 covers 12 bases. The sample comprised peripheral blood. The receptor was derived from a woman older than 75 with acute or convalescent COVID-19. The CDR3 DNA reads TGTGCCAGTAGTAGGGGACTAGCGGGTGAACAAGAGACCCAGTACTTC. Its protein is CASSRGLAGEQETQYF.